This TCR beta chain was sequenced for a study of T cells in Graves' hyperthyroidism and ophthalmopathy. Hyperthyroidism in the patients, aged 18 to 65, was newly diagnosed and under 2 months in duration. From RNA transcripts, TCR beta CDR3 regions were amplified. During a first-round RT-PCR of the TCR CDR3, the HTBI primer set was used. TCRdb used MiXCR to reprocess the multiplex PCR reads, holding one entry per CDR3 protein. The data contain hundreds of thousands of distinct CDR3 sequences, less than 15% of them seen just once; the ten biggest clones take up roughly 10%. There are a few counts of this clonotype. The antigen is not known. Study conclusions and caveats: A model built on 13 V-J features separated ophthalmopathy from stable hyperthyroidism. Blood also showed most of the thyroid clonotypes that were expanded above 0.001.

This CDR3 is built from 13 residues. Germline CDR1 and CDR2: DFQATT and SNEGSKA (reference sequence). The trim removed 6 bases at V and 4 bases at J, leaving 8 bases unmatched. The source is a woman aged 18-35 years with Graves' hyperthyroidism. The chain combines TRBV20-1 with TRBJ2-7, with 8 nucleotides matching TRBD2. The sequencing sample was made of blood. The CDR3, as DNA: TGCAGTGCCCCAGCGGGAGTGAGGTACGAGCAGTACTTC. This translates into CSAPAGVRYEQYF.